The T cell receptor (beta chain) under discussion was sequenced for a study of cytomegalovirus exposure and HLA in healthy donors. About the study: The 120 validation repertoires matched the 600 to 700 first-cohort repertoires in platform, a later analysis reported. General study points: While the bulk of TCR sequences proved rare, some public TCRs turned up in many donors. In vitro checks showed that three CMV-associated chains really do target CMV antigens.

Among the roughly 120 subjects of the validation cohort, separate from the approximately 660-subject first cohort, were the donors. In regard to this clone: What it recognizes is unknown.

The protocol was immunoSEQ multiplex PCR, while the TCRdb copy is restricted to in-frame clones and leaves out a portion. The repertoire consists of about 120,000 clones, with roughly 87% occurring once and the leading ten covering under 2%. Germline CDR1 reads MRHNA; CDR2 reads SNTAGT. The CDR3 consists of 15 residues. Trimming removed 2 bases from V and 6 bases from J; junction bases left unmatched: 6. This rearrangement joins TRBV6-4 to TRBJ1-2, with 10 bases fitting TRBD1. The sample comprised PBMCs. This sequence was found in a young woman in good health and CMV-seronegative. The CDR3 DNA reads TGTGCCAGCAGTGACGCTGGACAGGGGGTAGATGGCTACACCTTC. Its protein product is CASSDAGQGVDGYTF.